Sequencing of this T cell receptor beta chain was carried out in a study of breast tumors, draining lymph nodes, adjacent tissues. Germline V CDR1 and CDR2: LNHNV, YYDKDF (reference sequence). The germline V and J ends were trimmed by 0 bases and 6 bases, with 8 bases remaining between them. This CDR3 has 13 amino acids. The lymph nodes were axillary draining lymph nodes from breast cancer patients. TCRdb redid the calling of the multiplex PCR reads with MiXCR, one entry per CDR3 protein. The sample lists some 250,000 distinct CDR3 sequences, approximately 36% occurring once. Notes on the study in general: Tumor repertoires ranked between lymph nodes and nontumor tissue in diversity, with V and J gene preferences. That most tumor T cells come from lymph nodes remained unproven.

This clonotype was recorded many times. Antigen: not known. This chain uses TRBV15 with TRBJ1-2; TRBD1 might be the D (5 bases). Specimen: axillary lymph node tissue. This clonotype was obtained from a female donor with breast cancer. Some clones in this sample may be carry-over from other donors' samples. CDR3: CATSRDMGDGYTF. In DNA form, the CDR3 reads TGTGCCACCAGCAGAGATATGGGGGATGGCTACACCTTC.